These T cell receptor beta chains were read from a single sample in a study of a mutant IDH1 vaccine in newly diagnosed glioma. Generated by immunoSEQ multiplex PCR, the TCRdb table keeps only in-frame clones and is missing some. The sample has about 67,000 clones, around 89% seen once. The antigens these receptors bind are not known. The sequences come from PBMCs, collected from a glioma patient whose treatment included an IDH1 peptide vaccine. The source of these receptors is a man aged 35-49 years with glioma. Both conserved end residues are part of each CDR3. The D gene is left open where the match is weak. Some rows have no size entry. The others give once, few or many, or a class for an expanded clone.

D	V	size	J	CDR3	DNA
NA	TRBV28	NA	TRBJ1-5	CASSSIVRPGDIRRPLWSQHF	TGTGCCAGCAGCTCAATCGTACGACCGGGGGACATTCGACGCCCTTTATGGTCCCAGCATTTT
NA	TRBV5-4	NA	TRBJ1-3	CASSLAGSRAGNTIYF	TGTGCCAGCAGCTTGGCCGGGAGCAGGGCTGGAAACACCATATATTTT
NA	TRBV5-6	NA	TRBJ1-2	CASSRSTRGYTF	TGTGCCAGCAGCCGATCTACCCGGGGCTACACCTTC
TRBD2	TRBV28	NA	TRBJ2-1	CATTSGHYNEQFF	TGTGCCACTACTAGCGGGCACTACAATGAGCAGTTCTTC
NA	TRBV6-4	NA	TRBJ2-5	CASSSNGNQETQYF	TGTGCCAGCAGCTCGAATGGGAACCAAGAGACCCAGTACTTC
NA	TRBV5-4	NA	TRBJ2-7	CASSFLRRNEQYF	TGTGCCAGCAGCTTCCTAAGGCGGAACGAGCAGTACTTC
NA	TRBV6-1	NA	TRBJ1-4	CASSNGKGRQEKLFF	TGTGCCAGCAGCAACGGGAAGGGACGTCAAGAAAAACTGTTTTTT
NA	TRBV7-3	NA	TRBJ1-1	CASSRRGRDTEAFF	TGTGCCAGCAGCCGGCGGGGAAGAGACACTGAAGCTTTCTTT
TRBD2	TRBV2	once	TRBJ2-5	CASSEANGLAKYF	TGTGCCAGCAGTGAAGCGAACGGACTAGCGAAGTACTTC
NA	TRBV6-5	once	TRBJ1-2	CASSYLDSGYGYTF	TGTGCCAGCAGTTACCTGGATTCCGGCTATGGCTACACCTTC
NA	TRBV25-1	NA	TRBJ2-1	CASSEFKLQGTNEQFF	TGTGCCAGCAGTGAATTTAAACTACAGGGTACCAATGAGCAGTTCTTC
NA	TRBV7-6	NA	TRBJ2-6	CASSSPRGSGANVLTF	TGTGCCAGCAGCTCCCCGCGCGGATCCGGGGCCAACGTCCTGACTTTC
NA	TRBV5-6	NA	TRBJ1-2	CASSRKEGGYTF	TGTGCCAGCAGCCGGAAGGAAGGGGGCTACACCTTC
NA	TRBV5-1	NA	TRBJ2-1	CASSLLGQSYNEQFF	TGCGCCAGCAGCTTGTTGGGCCAGTCCTACAATGAGCAGTTCTTC
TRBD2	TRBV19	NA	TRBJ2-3	CASSKSSGNTDTQYF	TGTGCCAGTAGTAAGTCTAGCGGAAACACAGATACGCAGTATTTT
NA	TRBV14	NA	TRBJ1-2	CASSRGRPANYGYTF	TGTGCCAGCAGCCGGGGACGGCCAGCTAACTATGGCTACACCTTC
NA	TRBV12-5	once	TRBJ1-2	CASGLVQGRRNGYTF	TGTGCTAGTGGTTTGGTCCAGGGGCGTAGGAATGGCTACACCTTC
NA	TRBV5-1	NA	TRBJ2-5	CASSFLGGQETQYF	TGCGCCAGCAGCTTCTTGGGGGGACAAGAGACCCAGTACTTC
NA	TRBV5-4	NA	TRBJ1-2	CASSLAGGYGYTF	TGTGCCAGCAGCTTGGCGGGGGGGTATGGCTACACCTTC
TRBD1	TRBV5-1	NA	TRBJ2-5	CASSLKQGAYETQYF	TGCGCCAGCAGCTTGAAACAGGGGGCTTACGAGACCCAGTACTTC
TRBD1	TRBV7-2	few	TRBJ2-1	CASSSEDRRFRIYYNEQFF	TGTGCCAGCAGCTCCGAGGACAGGCGCTTTAGAATATACTACAATGAGCAGTTCTTC
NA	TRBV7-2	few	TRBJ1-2	CASSLAPGLGYGYTF	TGTGCCAGCAGCTTAGCTCCAGGGCTTGGCTATGGCTACACCTTC
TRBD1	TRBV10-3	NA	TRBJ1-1	CAIANRGRDTEAFF	TGTGCCATCGCTAACAGGGGTCGGGACACTGAAGCTTTCTTT
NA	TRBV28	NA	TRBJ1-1	CASSSHLNTEAFF	TGTGCCAGCAGTTCCCATCTGAACACTGAAGCTTTCTTT
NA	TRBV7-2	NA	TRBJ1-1	CASSPRFSGAEAFF	TGTGCCAGCAGCCCGCGATTTTCAGGGGCTGAAGCTTTCTTT
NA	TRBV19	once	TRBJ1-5	CASSSGSGHQPQHF	TGTGCCAGTAGTAGCGGGTCAGGGCATCAGCCCCAGCATTTT
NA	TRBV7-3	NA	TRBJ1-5	CASSPPQGNQPQHF	TGTGCCAGCAGCCCCCCCCAGGGCAATCAGCCCCAGCATTTT
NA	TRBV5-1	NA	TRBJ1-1	CASSRDTGGTEAFF	TGCGCCAGCAGTCGGGATACGGGTGGGACTGAAGCTTTCTTT
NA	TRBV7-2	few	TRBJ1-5	CASRKYSNQPQHF	TGTGCCAGCAGGAAGTATAGCAATCAGCCCCAGCATTTT
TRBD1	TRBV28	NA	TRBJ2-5	CASSATGGKRGTVETQYF	TGTGCCAGCAGTGCGACAGGGGGCAAGAGGGGAACCGTGGAGACCCAGTACTTC
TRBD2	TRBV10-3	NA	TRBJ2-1	CAIKTGTSGPSYNEQFF	TGTGCCATCAAGACCGGGACTAGCGGTCCCTCCTACAATGAGCAGTTCTTC
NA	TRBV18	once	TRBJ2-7	CASSPTGLSYEQYF	TGTGCCAGCTCACCAACAGGGCTCTCCTACGAGCAGTACTTC
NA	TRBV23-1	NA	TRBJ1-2	CASSHCSGTSF	TGCGCCAGCAGTCATTGCTCAGGGACCAGCTTC
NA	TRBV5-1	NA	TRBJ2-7	CASSFSTAYEQYF	TGCGCCAGCAGCTTTTCGACAGCCTACGAGCAGTACTTC
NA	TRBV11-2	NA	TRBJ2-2	CASRRITGRTGELFF	TGTGCCAGCAGAAGAATTACGGGGCGGACCGGGGAGCTGTTTTTT
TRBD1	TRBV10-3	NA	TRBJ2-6	CAIREPGQGSSGANVLTF	TGTGCCATCAGGGAACCGGGACAGGGTTCATCTGGGGCCAACGTCCTGACTTTC
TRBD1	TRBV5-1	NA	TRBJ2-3	CASSWTGGGTDTQYF	TGCGCCAGCAGCTGGACAGGGGGCGGCACAGATACGCAGTATTTT
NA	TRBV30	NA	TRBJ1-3	CAWSVLRSSGNTIYF	TGTGCCTGGAGTGTATTGAGGAGCTCTGGAAACACCATATATTTT
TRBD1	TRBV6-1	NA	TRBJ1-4	CASKKAGGGEKLFF	TGTGCCAGCAAAAAGGCAGGGGGGGGAGAAAAACTGTTTTTT
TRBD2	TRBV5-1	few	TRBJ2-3	CASSSLLAGGETDTQYF	TGCGCCAGCAGCTCGCTACTAGCGGGGGGAGAGACAGATACGCAGTATTTT
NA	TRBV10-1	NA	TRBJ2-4	CASSESGKGAKNIQYF	TGCGCCAGCAGTGAGTCAGGGAAGGGGGCCAAAAACATTCAGTACTTC
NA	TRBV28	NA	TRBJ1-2	CASRPRRGFDGYTF	TGTGCCAGCCGCCCTCGGAGAGGGTTCGATGGCTACACCTTC
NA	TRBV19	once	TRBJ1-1	CASSSSGAEAFF	TGTGCCAGTAGTAGTTCAGGCGCTGAAGCTTTCTTT
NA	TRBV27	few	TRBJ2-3	CASSFGDPYTDTQYF	TGTGCCAGCAGTTTTGGGGACCCCTACACAGATACGCAGTATTTT
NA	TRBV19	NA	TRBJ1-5	CASSMVLGEGLGNQPQHF	TGTGCCAGTAGTATGGTCTTAGGGGAGGGTCTTGGCAATCAGCCCCAGCATTTT
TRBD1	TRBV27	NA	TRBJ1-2	CASSPTTTGVYGYTF	TGTGCCAGCAGTCCAACAACGACAGGGGTCTATGGCTACACCTTC
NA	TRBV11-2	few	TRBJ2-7	CASSLDPSNVYEQYF	TGTGCCAGCAGCTTAGACCCGTCCAATGTCTACGAGCAGTACTTC
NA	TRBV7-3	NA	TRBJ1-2	CASSLRPPQGKNNYGYTF	TGTGCCAGCAGCTTAAGGCCACCACAGGGAAAGAATAACTATGGCTACACCTTC
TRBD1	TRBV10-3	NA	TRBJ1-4	CAISEYRGLEKLFF	TGTGCCATCAGTGAGTACAGGGGGTTGGAAAAACTGTTTTTT
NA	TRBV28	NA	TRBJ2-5	CASRIRWSQETQYF	TGTGCCAGCAGGATACGGTGGTCGCAAGAGACCCAGTACTTC
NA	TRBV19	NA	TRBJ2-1	CASSIAVAYNEQFF	TGTGCCAGTAGTATAGCGGTAGCCTACAATGAGCAGTTCTTC
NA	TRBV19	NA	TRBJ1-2	CASSISTGYGYTF	TGTGCCAGTAGTATTTCTACAGGGTATGGCTACACCTTC
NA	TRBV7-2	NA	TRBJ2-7	CASSSLGTGFHEQYF	TGTGCCAGCAGCTCCCTGGGTACAGGGTTCCACGAGCAGTACTTC
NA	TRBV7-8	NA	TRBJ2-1	CASSLGVAGFYSYNEQFF	TGTGCCAGCAGCTTAGGGGTGGCAGGCTTCTACTCCTACAATGAGCAGTTCTTC